This is a list of T cell receptor beta chains from one sample in a study of blood T cell repertoires in COVID-19. Repertoires were generated with immunoSEQ multiplex PCR, while TCRdb's copy carries only in-frame clones and drops some. Seen here are some 70,000 clones, more than 60% observed once, and the top ten hold about 20%. The sample comprised peripheral blood. The receptors were sampled from a man aged 60 to 75 with acute or convalescent COVID-19. Each CDR3 is given with its conserved first and last residue. A D gene is named only where the DNA matches it firmly. The size field is filled for only some rows; it gives once, few, many or a size class.

clone size: NA
D gene: NA
J gene: TRBJ1-4
V gene: TRBV5-5
CDR3 protein: CASSLGASTNEKLFF
CDR3 DNA: TGTGCCAGCAGCTTGGGGGCCTCAACTAATGAAAAACTGTTTTTT

clone size: NA
D gene: NA
J gene: TRBJ2-2
V gene: TRBV5-4
CDR3 protein: CASSPAGKTGELFF
CDR3 DNA: TGTGCCAGCAGCCCAGCGGGCAAAACCGGGGAGCTGTTTTTT

clone size: NA
D gene: NA
J gene: TRBJ2-6
V gene: TRBV28
CDR3 protein: CASSTASGANVLTF
CDR3 DNA: TGTGCCAGCAGTACAGCCTCTGGGGCCAACGTCCTGACTTTC

clone size: NA
D gene: NA
J gene: TRBJ1-2
V gene: TRBV5-1
CDR3 protein: CASSLGEYYGYTF
CDR3 DNA: TGCGCCAGCAGCTTGGGAGAGTACTATGGCTACACCTTC

clone size: NA
D gene: NA
J gene: TRBJ1-1
V gene: TRBV27
CDR3 protein: CASSLSGGREAFF
CDR3 DNA: TGTGCCAGCAGTTTATCGGGGGGGCGAGAAGCTTTCTTT

clone size: few
D gene: NA
J gene: TRBJ1-1
V gene: TRBV28
CDR3 protein: CASSPQVPRTAFF
CDR3 DNA: TGTGCCAGCAGTCCACAGGTGCCCCGCACGGCTTTCTTT

clone size: NA
D gene: TRBD2
J gene: TRBJ2-1
V gene: TRBV5-4
CDR3 protein: CASSLAPHLAGGPNEQFF
CDR3 DNA: TGTGCCAGCAGCTTGGCCCCACACCTAGCGGGAGGGCCGAATGAGCAGTTCTTC

clone size: once
D gene: NA
J gene: TRBJ2-1
V gene: TRBV11-2
CDR3 protein: CASSLGDSGSYNEQFF
CDR3 DNA: TGTGCCAGCAGCTTAGGTGATAGCGGTTCTTACAATGAGCAGTTCTTC

clone size: NA
D gene: NA
J gene: TRBJ2-2
V gene: TRBV9
CDR3 protein: CASSVDPGGGNGGELFF
CDR3 DNA: TGTGCCAGCAGCGTAGATCCCGGAGGGGGCAATGGCGGGGAGCTGTTTTTT

clone size: NA
D gene: NA
J gene: TRBJ2-1
V gene: TRBV9
CDR3 protein: CASSARGYNEQFF
CDR3 DNA: TGTGCCAGCAGCGCCAGGGGCTACAATGAGCAGTTCTTC

clone size: few
D gene: TRBD2
J gene: TRBJ2-2
V gene: TRBV7-3
CDR3 protein: CASSQEGLAENTGELFF
CDR3 DNA: TGTGCCAGCAGCCAGGAGGGACTAGCGGAGAACACCGGGGAGCTGTTTTTT

clone size: once
D gene: NA
J gene: TRBJ2-4
V gene: TRBV21-1
CDR3 protein: CASYRGLSDTKNIQYF
CDR3 DNA: TGTGCCAGCTACAGGGGGCTCTCCGACACCAAAAACATTCAGTACTTC

clone size: NA
D gene: NA
J gene: TRBJ1-2
V gene: TRBV5-1
CDR3 protein: CASTLDSQGDGYTF
CDR3 DNA: TGCGCCAGCACCTTGGATTCACAGGGTGATGGCTACACCTTC

clone size: NA
D gene: NA
J gene: TRBJ1-2
V gene: TRBV19
CDR3 protein: CASSISVGPENYGYTF
CDR3 DNA: TGTGCCAGTAGTATTTCGGTTGGGCCTGAAAACTATGGCTACACCTTC

clone size: NA
D gene: TRBD1
J gene: TRBJ2-2
V gene: TRBV7-7
CDR3 protein: CASSSSRDRETGELFF
CDR3 DNA: TGTGCCAGCAGCTCATCCAGGGACAGAGAAACCGGGGAGCTGTTTTTT

clone size: NA
D gene: NA
J gene: TRBJ2-4
V gene: TRBV6-6
CDR3 protein: CATYSGALAKNIQYF
CDR3 DNA: TGTGCCACCTACTCAGGGGCTCTAGCCAAAAACATTCAGTACTTC

clone size: NA
D gene: NA
J gene: TRBJ2-5
V gene: TRBV24-1
CDR3 protein: CATGSGSVGETQYF
CDR3 DNA: TGTGCCACCGGATCCGGAAGCGTAGGAGAGACCCAGTACTTC

clone size: NA
D gene: TRBD1
J gene: TRBJ2-5
V gene: TRBV6-5
CDR3 protein: CASRRGQLVTETQYF
CDR3 DNA: TGTGCCAGCCGCCGGGGACAGCTTGTTACGGAGACCCAGTACTTC

clone size: NA
D gene: TRBD2
J gene: TRBJ2-1
V gene: TRBV30
CDR3 protein: CAWSAGLESYNEQFF
CDR3 DNA: TGTGCCTGGAGTGCGGGACTAGAGAGCTACAATGAGCAGTTCTTC

clone size: NA
D gene: TRBD1
J gene: TRBJ2-5
V gene: TRBV6-2/TRBV6-3
CDR3 protein: CASSYLGQLYQETQYF
CDR3 DNA: TGTGCCAGCAGTTATCTGGGACAGTTGTACCAAGAGACCCAGTACTTC

clone size: NA
D gene: NA
J gene: TRBJ1-2
V gene: TRBV4-1
CDR3 protein: CASSQPRTSGAFGYGYTF
CDR3 DNA: TGCGCCAGCAGCCAACCTAGGACTTCAGGGGCTTTCGGCTATGGCTACACCTTC